One and the same sample provided the 31 T cell receptor beta chains below, sequenced in a study of CD8 T cells in ankylosing spondylitis. The study's findings and limits: Ankylosing spondylitis blood appeared to carry a characteristic TCR beta motif of under ten highly homologous variants.

TCRdb used MiXCR to reprocess the 5' RACE reads, holding one entry per CDR3 protein. The sample lists 500,000 to 550,000 distinct CDR3 sequences, 9.5% to 15% occurring once. The antigens these receptors bind are not known. The sample was blood, either unsorted or a sorted T cell fraction (not recorded which). All receptors derive from a male donor with ankylosing spondylitis.

This chain joins TRBV11-2 and TRBJ1-2; 7 bases line up with TRBD1. The trim removed 5 bases at V and 1 base at J, leaving 13 bases unmatched. Germline loops: CDR1 SGHAT, CDR2 FQNNGV. CDR3 length equals 17 residues. The CDR3 coding sequence is TGTGCCAGCAGCATGTTACAGGGGATAAACCTTAACTATGGCTACACCTTC. This gives the protein CASSMLQGINLNYGYTF.

This clonotype occurred a few times. The V and J genes are TRBV20-1 and TRBJ1-4; D call uncertain. Germline-derived CDR1 and CDR2 are DFQATT and SNEGSKA (reference sequence). The CDR3 loop spans 15 amino acids. Between the trimmed V and J ends, which lost 3 bases and 0 bases, there was a span of 11 bases. CDR3 in DNA: TGCAGTGCTAGGGGTGGGCTCGCAACTAATGAAAAACTGTTTTTT. This gives the protein CSARGGLATNEKLFF.

The gene calls are TRBV29-1 and TRBJ1-1; D is unclear. Trimming removed 7 bases at V and 1 base at J, with 13 bases between. CDR1 is SQVTM, CDR2 ANQGSEA, per germline. The CDR3 has 13 residues. DNA of the CDR3: TGCAGCGGGCTGAGAGGGAAGAACACTGAAGCTTTCTTT. Its translation: CSGLRGKNTEAFF.

This clonotype showed up just a few times. The DNA of the CDR3 is TGTGCCAGCAGTCTGAGGACAGGGACTTCTCCGGAGACCCAGTACTTC. Its protein is CASSLRTGTSPETQYF. The chain couples TRBV6-1 to TRBJ2-5; 8 bases agree with TRBD1. The CDR3 contains 16 residues. Germline assignment: CDR1 MNHNS and CDR2 SASEGT. Trimming took 5 bases from V and 5 from J; bases not matched to a gene: 13.

This clonotype was picked up a small number of times. The chain carries TRBV3-1 and TRBJ1-2; D is ambiguous. CDR3 length equals 12 residues. V was clipped by 3 bases and J by 7 bases, with 9 bases between them. Germline V gene lookup returns CDR1 LGHDT and CDR2 YNNKEL (reference sequence). CDR3: CASSQVTGGYTF. CDR3 in DNA: TGTGCCAGCAGCCAGGTAACGGGTGGCTACACCTTC. Complete variable domain (other parts from reference TRBV3-1 and TRBJ1-2): DTAVSQTPKYLVTQMGNDKSIKCEQNLGHDTMYWYKQDSKKFLKIMFSYNNKELIINETVPNRFSPKSPDKAHLNLHINSLELGDSAVYFCASSQVTGGYTFGSGTRLTVV.

This clonotype was observed a handful of times. The J gene is TRBJ2-3, the V gene TRBV20-1; TRBD2 agrees at 9 bases. In germline, CDR1 is DFQATT, CDR2 SNEGSKA (reference sequence). V gave up 6 bases and J gave up 2 bases; unmatched junction bases: 6. The CDR3 loop spans 14 amino acids. CDR3 sequence (DNA): TGCAGTGCCAACAGCGGGAGGATCACAGATACGCAGTATTTT. This codes for CSANSGRITDTQYF.

The CDR3 is CASSPLGSTGELFF. The CDR3 DNA reads TGTGCCAGCTCACCACTCGGCAGCACCGGGGAGCTGTTTTTT. The chain combines TRBV18 with TRBJ2-2, with D unclear. Germline V lookup: CDR1 KGHSH, CDR2 LQKENI. The CDR3 length is 14 residues. The germline V and J ends were trimmed by 1 base and 4 bases, with 7 bases remaining between them.

Ten or more counts support this clonotype. The rearrangement links TRBV29-1 to TRBJ2-2, with D possibly matching TRBD1 (5 bases). V gave up 6 bases and J gave up 4 bases, with 6 bases separating them. Germline-derived CDR1 and CDR2 are SQVTM and ANQGSEA. The CDR3 totals 11 residues. In DNA, the CDR3 is TGCAGCGTCCAGGGCACCGGGGAGCTGTTTTTT. Encoded protein: CSVQGTGELFF.

This clonotype has a handful of counts. In DNA, the CDR3 is TGTGCCACCAGTCTAGGCGACAATGAGCAGTTCTTC. Its protein product is CATSLGDNEQFF. The V call is TRBV15, the J call TRBJ2-1; D is unclear. The germline gives CDR1 LNHNV, CDR2 YYDKDF (reference sequence). Trimming stripped 6 bases from V and 5 bases from J, with 8 bases between. This CDR3 is built from 12 residues.

The rearrangement joins TRBV10-1 to TRBJ2-1; D call uncertain. The ends were cut back, 6 bases at V and 6 bases at J, with 15 bases in the middle. Germline values: CDR1 WNHNN, CDR2 SYGVQD (reference sequence). The CDR3 covers 14 residues. The CDR3 protein is CASSESLRTNEQFF. Here the CDR3 DNA reads TGCGCCAGCAGCGAGAGCCTTCGGACCAATGAGCAGTTCTTC.

This clonotype was counted only a few times. This chain joins TRBV6-1 and TRBJ1-2; 7 bases agree with TRBD1. The CDR3 contains 18 residues. Germline V CDR1 and CDR2: MNHNS, SASEGT. V lost 4 bases, J lost 0 bases, and 14 bases stayed unmatched. The CDR3 nucleotides read TGTGCCAGCAGTGCCAGGGGGTTCGAACTCTATGCTAACTATGGCTACACCTTC. It encodes CASSARGFELYANYGYTF.

The sample holds a few counts of this clonotype. This chain links TRBV5-4 with TRBJ2-4; maybe TRBD1 (6 bases). Trimming left V 3 bases short and J 0 bases short, with 10 bases between. Germline V CDR1 and CDR2: SGHNT, YYREEE (reference sequence). The CDR3 has 15 residues. The CDR3 reads CASSWGRLAKNIQYF. The CDR3 DNA sequence: TGTGCCAGCAGCTGGGGGCGTCTAGCCAAAAACATTCAGTACTTC.

V and J are TRBV3-1 and TRBJ1-6; no definite D call. Trimming removed 2 bases from V and 11 bases from J, with 7 bases in between. CDR1 is LGHDT, CDR2 YNNKEL, per germline (reference sequence). This CDR3 is built from 12 residues. The CDR3 loop is CASSQQFAPLHF. The CDR3, as DNA: TGTGCCAGCAGCCAACAATTTGCACCCCTCCACTTT.

This chain connects TRBV5-1 to TRBJ1-6; no clear D gene. The V and J ends lost 0 bases and 5 bases respectively, with 9 bases between them. Germline V CDR1 and CDR2: SGHRS, YFSETQ. This CDR3 region has 15 residues. CDR3 bases: TGCGCCAGCAGCTTGGGGTCGGTGGATAATTCACCCCTCCACTTT. It codes for CASSLGSVDNSPLHF.

This clonotype was recorded a few times. The CDR3 region has the DNA TGTGCCAGCAGCAAATTAGGGACCTCTCAGAGTGGGGAGCTGTTTTTT. It translates to CASSKLGTSQSGELFF. The chain employs TRBV7-7 and TRBJ2-2; D assignment may be TRBD1 or TRBD2 (5 bases each). The CDR3 loop spans 16 amino acids. Per germline, CDR1 SSHAT and CDR2 FNYEAQ (reference sequence). V was pared by 5 bases and J by 8 bases, with 21 bases between.

A single count supports this clonotype. This CDR3 fails to terminate in the conserved phenylalanine or tryptophan, so it likely reflects a read error. The V call is TRBV3-1, the J call TRBJ2-5; no firm D call. The CDR3 is made up of 12 amino acids. Germline lookup yields CDR1 LGHDT and CDR2 YNNKEL (reference sequence). Trimming took off 3 bases at V and 7 bases at J, with 9 bases between the two ends. Here the CDR3 DNA reads TGTGCCAGCAGCCACCCACTGGGGACCCAGTACCTC. Its translation: CASSHPLGTQYL.

The chain combines TRBV6-1 with TRBJ1-6; D unresolved. This CDR3 region has 13 residues. Germline CDR1 and CDR2: MNHNS and SASEGT. V lost 10 bases and J 8 bases, leaving 15 bases between the germline ends. The CDR3 sequence: CATREHGDSPLHF. The CDR3 DNA follows: TGTGCCACCCGGGAGCATGGGGATTCACCCCTCCACTTT.

The chain couples TRBV6-1 to TRBJ2-1, with D unclear. Trimming shortened V by 10 bases and J by 4 bases, and 11 bases separated the two germline ends. Germline V gene data show CDR1 as MNHNS and CDR2 as SASEGT. The length of the CDR3 is 12 residues. The CDR3 nucleotides are TGTGCCACCTTCGGGCGATACAATGAGCAGTTCTTC. As protein: CATFGRYNEQFF.

A few counts support this clonotype. V usage is TRBV30 and J usage is TRBJ2-1; 9 bases are shared with TRBD1. This CDR3 comprises 14 residues. The germline gives CDR1 GTSNPN, CDR2 SVGIG (reference sequence). J lost 5 bases, V lost 2 bases, and 4 bases had no gene match. The CDR3 nucleotides read TGTGCCTGGAGTCGACAGGGGGAGGACAATGAGCAGTTCTTC. It codes for CAWSRQGEDNEQFF.

This clonotype came up many times. The rearrangement uses TRBV12-3 or TRBV12-4 and TRBJ2-3; TRBD2 aligns across 15 bases. With V trimmed by 4 bases and J by 7 bases, 3 bases remained unmatched. The CDR3 contains 15 residues. This chain's CDR3 is CASSSGLAGGHTQYF. The CDR3 bases are TGTGCCAGCAGTTCTGGACTAGCGGGAGGGCATACGCAGTATTTT.

The chain links TRBV3-1 to TRBJ1-2; D remains ambiguous. The germline gives CDR1 LGHDT, CDR2 YNNKEL (reference sequence). The CDR3 has 15 amino acids. Trimming pared 1 base from V and 5 bases from J, leaving 14 bases between. CDR3 sequence: CASSQAAQPLYGYTF. The CDR3 bases are TGTGCCAGCAGCCAAGCCGCACAGCCACTATATGGCTACACCTTC. Complete variable domain (other parts from reference TRBV3-1 and TRBJ1-2): DTAVSQTPKYLVTQMGNDKSIKCEQNLGHDTMYWYKQDSKKFLKIMFSYNNKELIINETVPNRFSPKSPDKAHLNLHINSLELGDSAVYFCASSQAAQPLYGYTFGSGTRLTVV.

This sequence joins TRBV7-7 and TRBJ2-5; D perhaps matches TRBD1 (5 bases). The CDR3 covers 14 residues. Germline V gene data show CDR1 as SSHAT and CDR2 as FNYEAQ (reference sequence). Trimming left V 5 bases short and J 1 base short, with 11 bases between. DNA for the CDR3: TGTGCCAGCAGCGTGGGGCGGTCCCAAGAGACCCAGTACTTC. This codes for CASSVGRSQETQYF.

This clonotype was counted a few times. V gene TRBV12-3 or TRBV12-4 combines with J gene TRBJ1-5; D is uncertain. This CDR3 is 14 amino acids long. V lost 2 bases and J 6 bases, leaving 11 bases between the germline ends. The CDR3 DNA is TGTGCCAGCAGTTTATGGGAATCGGGTCAGCCCCAGCATTTT. Encoded protein: CASSLWESGQPQHF.

The chain is built from TRBV3-1 and TRBJ1-5; D unclear. V was cut by 0 bases and J by 3 bases, with 9 bases left in between. The CDR3 has 15 amino acids. In germline, CDR1 is LGHDT, CDR2 YNNKEL (reference sequence). This CDR3 is CASSQDGGPNQPQHF. The CDR3 coding sequence is TGTGCCAGCAGCCAAGATGGAGGACCCAATCAGCCCCAGCATTTT.

J is TRBJ1-1 and V is TRBV19, with D possibly TRBD1 on 5 matching bases. Germline CDR1 and CDR2: LNHDA and SQIVND (reference sequence). Trimming took off 5 bases at V and 1 base at J, with 14 bases between the two ends. The length of the CDR3 is 15 residues. CDR3 sequence (DNA): TGTGCCAGTAGTCCTCGACGAGACAGGAACACTGAAGCTTTCTTT. Translated: CASSPRRDRNTEAFF.

This clonotype was seen a handful of times. This chain links TRBV9 with TRBJ2-7; the match to TRBD1 covers 11 bases. The germline V gene encodes CDR1 SGDLS and CDR2 YYNGEE. There are 15 residues in the CDR3. The junction had 8 bases not matched to a gene; V was cut back by 2 bases and J by 7 bases. The CDR3 protein is CASSVGQGAKREQYF. The CDR3 nucleotides are TGTGCCAGCAGCGTTGGACAGGGGGCTAAGAGAGAGCAGTACTTC.

This clonotype was counted a few times. The chain couples TRBV24-1 to TRBJ2-1; TRBD1 agrees at 9 bases. Germline trimming cut 0 bases from V and 7 bases from J; bases unmatched to any gene: 6. Germline CDR1 and CDR2: KGHDR and SFDVKD. The CDR3 is 16 residues long. For the CDR3, the DNA is TGTGCCACCAGTGATTTGGGACAGGGGACGGGGAATGAGCAGTTCTTC. Protein product: CATSDLGQGTGNEQFF.

This chain connects TRBV15 to TRBJ2-2, with D possibly being TRBD2 (5 bases). Germline V gene lookup returns CDR1 LNHNV and CDR2 YYDKDF (reference sequence). CDR3 size: 15 residues. Trimming took off 0 bases at V and 1 base at J, with 6 bases between the two ends. CDR3 in amino acids: CATSRDRGNTGELFF. CDR3 bases: TGTGCCACCAGCAGAGATCGGGGGAACACCGGGGAGCTGTTTTTT.

The chain employs TRBV6-1 and TRBJ1-6; D might be TRBD1 (5 bases). CDR3 length: 16 amino acids. Germline V gene sequence: CDR1 MNHNS, CDR2 SASEGT. V was trimmed by 5 bases and J by 0 bases, leaving 11 bases between them. This chain's CDR3 is CASSPRQSSYNSPLHF. The CDR3 region has the DNA TGTGCCAGCAGTCCCCGACAGAGCTCCTATAATTCACCCCTCCACTTT.

The V call is TRBV29-1, the J call TRBJ1-1; possible D gene TRBD1, 5 bases. The CDR3 loop spans 16 amino acids. Germline V lookup: CDR1 SQVTM, CDR2 ANQGSEA. V was clipped by 4 bases and J by 0 bases, with 18 bases between them. The CDR3 DNA is TGCAGCGTTGCCTCCGGGCCAGGGCTTATGAACACTGAAGCTTTCTTT. Its translation: CSVASGPGLMNTEAFF.

The chain carries TRBV5-5 and TRBJ2-2; 9 nucleotides match TRBD2. From germline, CDR1 is SGHKS and CDR2 YYEKEE (reference sequence). V shed 4 bases and J 5 bases; nucleotides not matched to a gene: 9. The CDR3 runs to 16 residues. The CDR3 protein is CASSQLLAGPTGELFF. As DNA, the CDR3 is TGTGCCAGCAGCCAACTCCTAGCGGGACCTACCGGGGAGCTGTTTTTT.